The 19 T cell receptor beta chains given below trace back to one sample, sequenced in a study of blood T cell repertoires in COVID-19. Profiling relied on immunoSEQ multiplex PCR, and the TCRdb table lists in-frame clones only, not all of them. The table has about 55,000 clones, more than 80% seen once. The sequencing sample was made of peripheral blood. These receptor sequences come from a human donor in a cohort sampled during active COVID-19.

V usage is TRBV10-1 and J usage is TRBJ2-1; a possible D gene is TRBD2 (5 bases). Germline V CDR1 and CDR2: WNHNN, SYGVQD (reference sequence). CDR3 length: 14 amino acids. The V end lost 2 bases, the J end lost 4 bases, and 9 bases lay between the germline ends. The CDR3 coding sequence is TGCGCCAGCAGTGAGCAGCGGCTGTACAATGAGCAGTTCTTC. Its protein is CASSEQRLYNEQFF.

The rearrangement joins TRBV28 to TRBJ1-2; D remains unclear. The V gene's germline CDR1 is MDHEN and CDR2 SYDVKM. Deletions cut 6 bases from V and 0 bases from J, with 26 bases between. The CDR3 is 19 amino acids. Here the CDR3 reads CASSPVVGPAYSTNYGYTF. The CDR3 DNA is TGTGCCAGCAGCCCAGTGGTTGGGCCTGCTTACTCCACTAACTATGGCTACACCTTC.

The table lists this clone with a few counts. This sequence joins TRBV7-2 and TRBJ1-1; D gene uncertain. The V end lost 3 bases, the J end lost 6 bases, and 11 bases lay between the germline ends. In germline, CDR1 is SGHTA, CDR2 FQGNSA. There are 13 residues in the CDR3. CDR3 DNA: TGTGCCAGCAGCTTTCTTTTCCCGGCTGAAGCTTTCTTT. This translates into CASSFLFPAEAFF.

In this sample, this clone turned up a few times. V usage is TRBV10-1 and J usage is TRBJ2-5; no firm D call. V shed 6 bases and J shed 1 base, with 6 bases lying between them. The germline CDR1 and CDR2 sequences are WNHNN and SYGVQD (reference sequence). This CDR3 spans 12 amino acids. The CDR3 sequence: CASSPGQETQYF. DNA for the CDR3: TGCGCCAGCAGCCCGGGCCAAGAGACCCAGTACTTC.

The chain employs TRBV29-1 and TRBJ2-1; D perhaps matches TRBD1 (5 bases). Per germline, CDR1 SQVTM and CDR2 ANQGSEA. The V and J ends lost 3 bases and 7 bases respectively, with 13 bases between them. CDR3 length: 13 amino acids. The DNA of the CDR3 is TGCAGCGTTGACCAGGGTGCTTGGAATGAGCAGTTCTTC. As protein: CSVDQGAWNEQFF.

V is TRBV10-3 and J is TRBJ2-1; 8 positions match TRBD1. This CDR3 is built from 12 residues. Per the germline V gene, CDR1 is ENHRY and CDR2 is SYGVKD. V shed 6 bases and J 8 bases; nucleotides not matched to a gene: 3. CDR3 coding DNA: TGTGCCATCAGCGGGACAGGTTATGAGCAGTTCTTC. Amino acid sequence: CAISGTGYEQFF.

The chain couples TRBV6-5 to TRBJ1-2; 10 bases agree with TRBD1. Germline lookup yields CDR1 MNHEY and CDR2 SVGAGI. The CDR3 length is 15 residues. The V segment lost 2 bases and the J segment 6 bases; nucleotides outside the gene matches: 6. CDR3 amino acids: CASSYGTGELNGYTF. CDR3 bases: TGTGCCAGCAGTTACGGGACAGGGGAGTTGAATGGCTACACCTTC.

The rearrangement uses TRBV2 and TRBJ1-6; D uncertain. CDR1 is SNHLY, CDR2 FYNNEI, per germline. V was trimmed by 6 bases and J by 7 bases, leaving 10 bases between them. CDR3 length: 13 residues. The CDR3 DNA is TGTGCCAGCAGCCCGCGTGAGAATTCACCCCTCCACTTT. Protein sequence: CASSPRENSPLHF.

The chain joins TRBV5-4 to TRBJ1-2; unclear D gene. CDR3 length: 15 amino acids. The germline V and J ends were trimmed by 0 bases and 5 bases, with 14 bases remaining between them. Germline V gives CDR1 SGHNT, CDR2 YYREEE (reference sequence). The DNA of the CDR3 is TGTGCCAGCAGCTTGGTTGGAGGGTCAGCGTATGGCTACACCTTC. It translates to CASSLVGGSAYGYTF.

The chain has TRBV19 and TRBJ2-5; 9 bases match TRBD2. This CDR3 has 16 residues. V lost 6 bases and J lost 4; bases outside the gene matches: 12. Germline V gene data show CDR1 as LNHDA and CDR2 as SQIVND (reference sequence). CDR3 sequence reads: CASRYSGSEFSETQYF. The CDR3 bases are TGTGCCAGTAGGTATAGCGGGAGTGAATTTTCAGAGACCCAGTACTTC.

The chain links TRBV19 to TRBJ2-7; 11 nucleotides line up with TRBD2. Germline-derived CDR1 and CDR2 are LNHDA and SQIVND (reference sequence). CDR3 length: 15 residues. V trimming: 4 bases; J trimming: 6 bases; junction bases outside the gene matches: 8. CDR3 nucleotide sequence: TGTGCCAGTAGTACCACTAGCGGGGGTGTGTCCGAGCAGTACTTC. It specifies CASSTTSGGVSEQYF.

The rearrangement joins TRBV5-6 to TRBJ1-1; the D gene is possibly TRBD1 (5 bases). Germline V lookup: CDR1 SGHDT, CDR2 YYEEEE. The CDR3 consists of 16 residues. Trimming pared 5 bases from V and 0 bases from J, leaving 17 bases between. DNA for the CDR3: TGTGCCAGCAGAGTAGGGAGGGGACGGATGAACACTGAAGCTTTCTTT. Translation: CASRVGRGRMNTEAFF.

CDR3 nucleotides: TGTGCCAGCTCACCGGCCCCGGGAGTGATAGATACGCAGTATTTT. It encodes CASSPAPGVIDTQYF. The chain uses TRBV18 and TRBJ2-3; tentatively, D is TRBD2 (6 bases). This CDR3 is built from 15 residues. Germline assignment: CDR1 KGHSH and CDR2 LQKENI. V was pared by 3 bases and J by 5 bases, with 15 bases between.

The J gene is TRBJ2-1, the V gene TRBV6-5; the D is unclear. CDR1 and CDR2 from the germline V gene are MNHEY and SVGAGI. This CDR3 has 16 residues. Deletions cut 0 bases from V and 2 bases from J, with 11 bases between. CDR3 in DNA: TGTGCCAGCAGTTACTCGCGAGCGACCACCTACAATGAGCAGTTCTTC. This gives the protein CASSYSRATTYNEQFF.

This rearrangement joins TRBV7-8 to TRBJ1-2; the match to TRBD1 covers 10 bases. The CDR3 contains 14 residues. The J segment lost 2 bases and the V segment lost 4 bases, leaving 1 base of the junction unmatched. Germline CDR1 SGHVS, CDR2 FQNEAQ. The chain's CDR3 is CASSSGQGNYGYTF. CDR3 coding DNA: TGTGCCAGCAGCTCGGGACAGGGGAACTATGGCTACACCTTC.

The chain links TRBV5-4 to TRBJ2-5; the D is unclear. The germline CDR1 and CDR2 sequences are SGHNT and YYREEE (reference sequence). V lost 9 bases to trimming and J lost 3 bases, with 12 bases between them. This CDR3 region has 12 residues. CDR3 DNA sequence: TGTGCCATGACCGGAACAGAAGAGACCCAGTACTTC. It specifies CAMTGTEETQYF.

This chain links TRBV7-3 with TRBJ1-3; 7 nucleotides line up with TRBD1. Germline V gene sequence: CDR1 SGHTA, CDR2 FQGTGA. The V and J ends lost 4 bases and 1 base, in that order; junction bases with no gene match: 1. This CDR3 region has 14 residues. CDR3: CASSSTGSGNTIYF. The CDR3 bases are TGTGCCAGCAGCTCGACAGGGTCTGGAAACACCATATATTTT.

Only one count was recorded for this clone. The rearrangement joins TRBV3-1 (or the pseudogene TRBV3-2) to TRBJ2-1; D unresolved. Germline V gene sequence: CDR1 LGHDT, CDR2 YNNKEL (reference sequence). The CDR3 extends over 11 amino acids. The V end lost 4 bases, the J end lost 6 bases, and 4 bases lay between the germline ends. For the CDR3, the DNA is TGTGCCAGCAGCCCGGGCAATGAGCAGTTCTTC. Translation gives CASSPGNEQFF.

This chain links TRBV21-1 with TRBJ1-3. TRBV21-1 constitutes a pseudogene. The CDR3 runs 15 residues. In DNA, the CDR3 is TGTGCCAGCAGCAAAGTAGGAGTGGCTGGAAACACCATATATTTT. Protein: CASSKVGVAGNTIYF.